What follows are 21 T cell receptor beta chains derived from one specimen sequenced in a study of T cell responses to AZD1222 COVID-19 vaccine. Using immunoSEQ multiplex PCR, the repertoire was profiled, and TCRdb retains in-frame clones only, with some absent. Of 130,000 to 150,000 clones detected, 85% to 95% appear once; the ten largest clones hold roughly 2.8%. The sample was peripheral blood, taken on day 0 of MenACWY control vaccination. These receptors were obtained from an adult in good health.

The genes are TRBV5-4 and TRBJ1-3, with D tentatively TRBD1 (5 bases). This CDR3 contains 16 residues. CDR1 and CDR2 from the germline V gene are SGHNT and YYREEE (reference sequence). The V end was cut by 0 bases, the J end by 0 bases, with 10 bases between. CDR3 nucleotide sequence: TGTGCCAGCAGCTTGGACGCAGGGCACTCTGGAAACACCATATATTTT. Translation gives CASSLDAGHSGNTIYF.

The CDR3 sequence: CASSIGGQMNEKLFF. The CDR3 coding sequence is TGTGCCAGTAGTATAGGGGGACAGATGAATGAAAAACTGTTTTTT. This chain links TRBV19 with TRBJ1-4; 7 bases match TRBD1. J gave up 5 bases and V 1 base, and 4 bases lay outside the gene matches. The germline gives CDR1 LNHDA, CDR2 SQIVND (reference sequence). This CDR3 has 15 amino acids. Complete variable domain (other parts from reference TRBV19 and TRBJ1-4): DGGITQSPKYLFRKEGQNVTLSCEQNLNHDAMYWYRQDPGQGLRLIYYSQIVNDFQKGDIAEGYSVSREKKESFPLTVTSAQKNPTAFYLCASSIGGQMNEKLFFGSGTQLSVL.

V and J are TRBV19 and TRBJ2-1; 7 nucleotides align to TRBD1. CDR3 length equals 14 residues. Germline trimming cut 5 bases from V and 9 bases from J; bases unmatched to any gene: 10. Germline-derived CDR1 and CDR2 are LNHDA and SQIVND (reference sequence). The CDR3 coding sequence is TGTGCCAGTAGTGTACCGGGACAGAGGGGTGAGCAGTTCTTC. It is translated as CASSVPGQRGEQFF. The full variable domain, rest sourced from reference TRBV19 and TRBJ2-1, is DGGITQSPKYLFRKEGQNVTLSCEQNLNHDAMYWYRQDPGQGLRLIYYSQIVNDFQKGDIAEGYSVSREKKESFPLTVTSAQKNPTAFYLCASSVPGQRGEQFFGPGTRLTVL.

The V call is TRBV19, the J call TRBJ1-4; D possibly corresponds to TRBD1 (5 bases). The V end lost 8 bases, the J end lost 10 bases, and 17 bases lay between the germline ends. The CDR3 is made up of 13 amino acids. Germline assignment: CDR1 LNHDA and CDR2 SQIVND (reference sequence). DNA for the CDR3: TGTGCCAGTTGGTCCGGACATGTAGGAAAACTGTTTTTT. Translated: CASWSGHVGKLFF.

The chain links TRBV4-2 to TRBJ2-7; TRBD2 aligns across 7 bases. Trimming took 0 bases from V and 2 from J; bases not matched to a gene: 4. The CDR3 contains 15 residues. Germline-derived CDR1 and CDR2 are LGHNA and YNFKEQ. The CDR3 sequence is CASSQDYGTTYEQYF. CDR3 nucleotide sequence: TGTGCCAGCAGCCAAGATTACGGGACTACCTACGAGCAGTACTTC.

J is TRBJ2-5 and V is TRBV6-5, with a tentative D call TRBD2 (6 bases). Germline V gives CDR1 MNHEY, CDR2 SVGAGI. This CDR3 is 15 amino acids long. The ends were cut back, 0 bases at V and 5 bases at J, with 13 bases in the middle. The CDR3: CASSYSRDSRETQYF. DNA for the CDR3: TGTGCCAGCAGTTACTCGAGGGACTCGAGGGAGACCCAGTACTTC.

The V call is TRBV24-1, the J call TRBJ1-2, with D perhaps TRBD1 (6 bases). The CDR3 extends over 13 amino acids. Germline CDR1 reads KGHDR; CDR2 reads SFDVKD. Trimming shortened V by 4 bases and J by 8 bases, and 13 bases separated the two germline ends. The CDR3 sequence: CATSDSERGGYTF. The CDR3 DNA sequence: TGTGCCACCAGTGACTCGGAGAGGGGGGGCTACACCTTC.

The CDR3 region has the DNA TGTGCCAGCAGTTTCCGACAGGGGGCCAGCAATCAGCCCCAGCATTTT. Translated, it gives CASSFRQGASNQPQHF. The V call is TRBV6-6, the J call TRBJ1-5; 10 bases align to TRBD1. Germline CDR1 MNHNY, CDR2 SVGAGI (reference sequence). The CDR3 contains 16 residues. Unmatched junction bases numbered 4, after V lost 4 bases and J lost 1 base.

This CDR3 reads CASSYSQGTNQPQHF. In DNA, the CDR3 is TGTGCCAGCAGTTACTCGCAGGGTACCAATCAGCCCCAGCATTTT. V and J are TRBV6-2 or TRBV6-3 and TRBJ1-5, with a possible D match to TRBD1 (5 bases). The V gene lost 0 bases and the J gene lost 3 bases, with 9 bases spanning the gap. The CDR3 sequence is 15 residues long. Germline lookup yields CDR1 MNHEY and CDR2 SVGEGT.

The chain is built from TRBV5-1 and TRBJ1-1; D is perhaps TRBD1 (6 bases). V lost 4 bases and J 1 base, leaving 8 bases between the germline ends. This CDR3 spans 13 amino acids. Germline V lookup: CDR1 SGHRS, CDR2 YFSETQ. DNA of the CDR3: TGCGCCAGCAGCAAGGGGGGGAACACTGAAGCTTTCTTT. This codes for CASSKGGNTEAFF.

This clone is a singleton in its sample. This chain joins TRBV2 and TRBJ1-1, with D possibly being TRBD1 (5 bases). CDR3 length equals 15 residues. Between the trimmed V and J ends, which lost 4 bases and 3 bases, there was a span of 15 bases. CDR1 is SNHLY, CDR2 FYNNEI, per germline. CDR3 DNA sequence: TGTGCCAGCAGTGGAGCGGCAGGGCGGGACACTGAAGCTTTCTTT. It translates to CASSGAAGRDTEAFF.

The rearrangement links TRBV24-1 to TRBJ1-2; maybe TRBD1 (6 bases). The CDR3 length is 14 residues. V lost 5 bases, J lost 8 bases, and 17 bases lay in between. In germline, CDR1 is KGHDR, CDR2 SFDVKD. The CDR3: CATSAPGGGGGYTF. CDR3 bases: TGTGCCACCAGTGCCCCGGGGGGGGGCGGCGGCTACACCTTC.

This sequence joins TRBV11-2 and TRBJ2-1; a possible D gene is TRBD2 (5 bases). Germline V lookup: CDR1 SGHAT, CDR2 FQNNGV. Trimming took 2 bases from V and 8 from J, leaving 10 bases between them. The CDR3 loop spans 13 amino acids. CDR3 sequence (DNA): TGTGCCAGCAGCTTACCTAGCTCGGATGAGCAGTTCTTC. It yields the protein CASSLPSSDEQFF.

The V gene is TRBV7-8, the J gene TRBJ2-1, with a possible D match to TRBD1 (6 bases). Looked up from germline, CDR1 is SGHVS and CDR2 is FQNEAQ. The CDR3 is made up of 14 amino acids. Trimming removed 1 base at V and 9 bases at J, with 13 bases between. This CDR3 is CASSLGSVRGEQFF. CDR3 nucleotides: TGTGCCAGCAGCTTAGGGTCAGTCAGGGGTGAGCAGTTCTTC. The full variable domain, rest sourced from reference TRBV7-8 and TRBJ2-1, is GAGVSQSPRYKVAKRGQDVALRCDPISGHVSLFWYQQALGQGPEFLTYFQNEAQLDKSGLPSDRFFAERPEGSVSTLKIQRTQQEDSAVYLCASSLGSVRGEQFFGPGTRLTVL.

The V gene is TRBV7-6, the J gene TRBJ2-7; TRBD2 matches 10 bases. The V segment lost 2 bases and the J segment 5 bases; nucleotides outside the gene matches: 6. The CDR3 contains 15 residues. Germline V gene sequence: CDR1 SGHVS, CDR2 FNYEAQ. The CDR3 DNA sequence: TGTGCCAGCAGCTTACCTAGCGGGGGTAGCCACGAGCAGTACTTC. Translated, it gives CASSLPSGGSHEQYF.

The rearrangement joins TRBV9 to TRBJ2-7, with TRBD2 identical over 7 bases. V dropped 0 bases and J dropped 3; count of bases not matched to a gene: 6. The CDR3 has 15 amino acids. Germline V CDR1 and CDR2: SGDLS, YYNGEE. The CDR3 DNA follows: TGTGCCAGCAGCGTAGGGCTAGCGGACCACTACGAGCAGTACTTC. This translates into CASSVGLADHYEQYF.

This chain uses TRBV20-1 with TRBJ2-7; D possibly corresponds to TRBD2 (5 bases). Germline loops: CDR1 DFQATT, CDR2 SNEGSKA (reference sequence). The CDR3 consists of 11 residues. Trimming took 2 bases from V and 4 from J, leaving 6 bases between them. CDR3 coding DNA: TGCAGTGCTAGACTAGCTTACGAGCAGTACTTC. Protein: CSARLAYEQYF.

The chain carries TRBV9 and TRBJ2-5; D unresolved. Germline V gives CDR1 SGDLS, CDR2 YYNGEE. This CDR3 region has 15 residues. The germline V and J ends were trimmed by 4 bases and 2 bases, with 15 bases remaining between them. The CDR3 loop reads CASSRQGRAQETQYF. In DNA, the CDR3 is TGTGCCAGCAGCCGCCAAGGTCGTGCACAAGAGACCCAGTACTTC.

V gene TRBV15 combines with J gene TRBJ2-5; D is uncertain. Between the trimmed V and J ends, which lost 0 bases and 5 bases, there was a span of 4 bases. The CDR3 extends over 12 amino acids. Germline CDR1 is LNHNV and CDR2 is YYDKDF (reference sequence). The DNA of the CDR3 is TGTGCCACCAGCAGAGATGTGGAGACCCAGTACTTC. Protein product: CATSRDVETQYF.

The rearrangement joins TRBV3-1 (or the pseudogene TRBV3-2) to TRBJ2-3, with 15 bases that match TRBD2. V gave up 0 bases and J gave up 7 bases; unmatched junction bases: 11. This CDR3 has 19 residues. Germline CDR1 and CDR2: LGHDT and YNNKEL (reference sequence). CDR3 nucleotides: TGTGCCAGCAGCCAAGATTTCGGACTAGCGGGGGGGCCTTTAAATACGCAGTATTTT. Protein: CASSQDFGLAGGPLNTQYF.

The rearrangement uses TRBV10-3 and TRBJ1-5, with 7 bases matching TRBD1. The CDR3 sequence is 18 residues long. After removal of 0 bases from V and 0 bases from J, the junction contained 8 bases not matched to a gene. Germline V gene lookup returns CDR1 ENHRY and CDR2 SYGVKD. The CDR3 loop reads CAISESKTGPFSNQPQHF. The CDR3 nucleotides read TGTGCCATCAGTGAGTCGAAGACAGGGCCTTTTAGCAATCAGCCCCAGCATTTT.